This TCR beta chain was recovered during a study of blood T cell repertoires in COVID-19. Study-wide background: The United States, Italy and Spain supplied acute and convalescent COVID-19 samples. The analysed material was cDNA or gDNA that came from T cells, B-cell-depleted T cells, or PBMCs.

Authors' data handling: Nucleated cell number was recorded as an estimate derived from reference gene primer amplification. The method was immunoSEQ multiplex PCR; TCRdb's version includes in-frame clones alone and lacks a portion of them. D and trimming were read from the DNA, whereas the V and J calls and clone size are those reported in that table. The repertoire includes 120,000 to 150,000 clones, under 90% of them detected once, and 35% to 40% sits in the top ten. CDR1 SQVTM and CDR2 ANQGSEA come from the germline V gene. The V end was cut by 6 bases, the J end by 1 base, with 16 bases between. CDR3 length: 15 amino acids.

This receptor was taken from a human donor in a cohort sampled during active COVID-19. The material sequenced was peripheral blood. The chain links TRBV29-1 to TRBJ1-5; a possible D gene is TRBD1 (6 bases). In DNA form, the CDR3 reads TGCAGCGTCGCTACAGGGAAGGGAAGCAATCAGCCCCAGCATTTT. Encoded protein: CSVATGKGSNQPQHF.